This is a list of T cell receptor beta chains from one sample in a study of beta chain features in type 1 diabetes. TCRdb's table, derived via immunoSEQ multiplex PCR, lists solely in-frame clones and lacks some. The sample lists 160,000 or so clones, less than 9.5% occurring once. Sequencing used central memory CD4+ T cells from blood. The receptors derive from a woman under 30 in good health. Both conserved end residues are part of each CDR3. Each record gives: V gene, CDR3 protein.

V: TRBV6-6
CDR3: CASSYSRLSSYNEQFF

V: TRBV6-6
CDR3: CASSYGGGNYGYTF

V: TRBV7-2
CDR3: CASSNRGRIDEQYF

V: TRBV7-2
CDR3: CASSPTRQSTDTQYF

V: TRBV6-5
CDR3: CASSYSTGANQPQHF

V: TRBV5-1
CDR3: CASSPRLGSYEQYF

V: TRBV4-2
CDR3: CASSQLGQGADGYTF

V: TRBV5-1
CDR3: CASSETPSGSTDTQYF

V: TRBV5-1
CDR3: CASSLGRVETQYF

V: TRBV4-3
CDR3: CASSHQLAGGRTGELFF

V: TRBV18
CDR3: CASSPEAGGTDEQYF

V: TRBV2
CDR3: CASSASLGTDDYGYTF

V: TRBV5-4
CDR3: CASSSASGRSTDTQYF

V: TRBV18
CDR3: CASSPGQKETQYF

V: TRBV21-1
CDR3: CARSRRSGSAYNEQFF

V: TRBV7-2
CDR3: CASSLVRDTQYF

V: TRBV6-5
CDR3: CASLSSGGRGEQFF

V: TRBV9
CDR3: CASSPGSFVNIQYF

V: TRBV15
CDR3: CATSRDFGFEQFF

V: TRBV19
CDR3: CASTLSANTGELFF

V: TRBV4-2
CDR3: CASSQVGQGGVDTEAFF

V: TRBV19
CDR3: CASSGERRNSGANVLTF

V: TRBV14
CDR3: CASSPQGLEAFF

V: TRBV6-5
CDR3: CASSPTVYNEQFF

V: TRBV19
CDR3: CATQKRGGPDTQYF

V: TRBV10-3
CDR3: CAINDRGEETQYF

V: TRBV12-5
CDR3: CASGSGTINEQFF

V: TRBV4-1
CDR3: CASTRGWTGNTGELFF

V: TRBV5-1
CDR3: CASSLVAGGNNEQFF

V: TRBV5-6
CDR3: CASSSRSGADTQYF

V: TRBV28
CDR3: CASSIPTPYEQYF

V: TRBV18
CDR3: CASSGGGDQPQHF

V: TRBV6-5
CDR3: CASSRTSYTEAFF

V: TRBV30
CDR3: CAWSTLEETQYF

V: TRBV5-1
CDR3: CASSEQQGNEQFF

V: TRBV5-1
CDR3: CASTEGAGEKLFF

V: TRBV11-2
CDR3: CASSLAGATYEQYF

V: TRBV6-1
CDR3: CASSPRSGETQYF

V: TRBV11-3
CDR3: CASSPGIHWGKQFF

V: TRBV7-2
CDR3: CASSSGQGANYGYTF

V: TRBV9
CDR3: CASSVDQSSGELFF

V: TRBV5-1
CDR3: CASSTGNYNEQFF

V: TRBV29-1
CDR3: CSVENGREGPLLYEQYF

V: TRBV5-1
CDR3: CASSLAPQGRGGWNEQFF

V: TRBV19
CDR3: CASSTGDSTDTQYF

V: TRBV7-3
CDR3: CASSLFPRETQYF

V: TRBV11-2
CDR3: CASSFGGAADTQYF

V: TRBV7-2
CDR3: CASSLAGAGSSTEAFF

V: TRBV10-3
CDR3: CAISGYRGGTEAFF

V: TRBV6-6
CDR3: CASSYSALDDTIYF

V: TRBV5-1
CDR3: CASSLMSGTSGVNEQFF

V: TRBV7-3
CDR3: CASSSTPGQGETQYF

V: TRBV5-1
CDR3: CASSGGRGTSYNEQFF

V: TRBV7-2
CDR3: CASSPGTSEYNEQFF

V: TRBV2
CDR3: CASSGGGDYGYTF

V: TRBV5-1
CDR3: CASSSGTASPGGYTF

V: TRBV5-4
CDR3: CASSPAGGRNTEAFF

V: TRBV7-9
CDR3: CASSVSGRGETQYF

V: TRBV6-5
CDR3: CASSSDRQNGYTF

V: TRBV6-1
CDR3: CASSFTTSGNTEAFF